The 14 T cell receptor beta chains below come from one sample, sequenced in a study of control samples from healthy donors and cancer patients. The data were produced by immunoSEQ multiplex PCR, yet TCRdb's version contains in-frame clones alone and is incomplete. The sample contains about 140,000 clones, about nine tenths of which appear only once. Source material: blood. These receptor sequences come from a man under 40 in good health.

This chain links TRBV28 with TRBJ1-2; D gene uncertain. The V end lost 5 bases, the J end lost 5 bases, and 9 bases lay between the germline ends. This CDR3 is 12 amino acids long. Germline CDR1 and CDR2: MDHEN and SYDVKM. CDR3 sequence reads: CASSQRIYGYTF. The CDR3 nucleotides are TGTGCCAGCAGTCAGCGGATTTATGGCTACACCTTC.

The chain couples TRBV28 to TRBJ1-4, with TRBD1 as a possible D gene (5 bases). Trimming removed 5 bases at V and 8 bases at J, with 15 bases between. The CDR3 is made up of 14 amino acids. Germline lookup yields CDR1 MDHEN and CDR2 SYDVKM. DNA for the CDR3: TGTGCCAGCAGTCACGACAGTACGGGGGAAAAACTGTTTTTT. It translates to CASSHDSTGEKLFF.

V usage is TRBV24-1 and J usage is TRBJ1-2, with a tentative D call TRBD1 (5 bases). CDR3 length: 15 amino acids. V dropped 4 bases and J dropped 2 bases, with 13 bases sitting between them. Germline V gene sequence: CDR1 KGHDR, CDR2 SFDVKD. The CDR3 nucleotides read TGTGCCACCAGTGAGTCAGGGCTGGCAAACTATGGCTACACCTTC. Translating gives CATSESGLANYGYTF.

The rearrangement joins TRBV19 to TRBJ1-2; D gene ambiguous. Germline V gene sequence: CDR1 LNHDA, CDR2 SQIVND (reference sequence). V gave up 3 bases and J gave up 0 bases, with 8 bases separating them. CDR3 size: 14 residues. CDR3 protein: CASSIWSTNYGYTF. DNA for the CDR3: TGTGCCAGTAGTATCTGGAGTACTAACTATGGCTACACCTTC.

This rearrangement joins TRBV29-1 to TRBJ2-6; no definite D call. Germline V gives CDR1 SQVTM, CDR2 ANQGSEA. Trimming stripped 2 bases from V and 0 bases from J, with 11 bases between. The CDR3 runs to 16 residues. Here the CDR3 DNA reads TGCAGCGTTGAAACGTTGTCAGCCTCTGGGGCCAACGTCCTGACTTTC. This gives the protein CSVETLSASGANVLTF. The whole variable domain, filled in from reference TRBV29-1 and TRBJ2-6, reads SAVISQKPSRDICQRGTSLTIQCQVDSQVTMMFWYRQQPGQSLTLIATANQGSEATYESGFVIDKFPISRPNLTFSTLTVSNMSPEDSSIYLCSVETLSASGANVLTFGAGSRLTVL.

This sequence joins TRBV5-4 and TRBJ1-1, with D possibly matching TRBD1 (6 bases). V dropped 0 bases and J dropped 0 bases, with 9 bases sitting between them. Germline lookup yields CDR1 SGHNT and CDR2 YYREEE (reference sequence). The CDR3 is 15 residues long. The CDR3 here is CASSLGQAMNTEAFF. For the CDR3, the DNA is TGTGCCAGCAGCTTGGGACAGGCCATGAACACTGAAGCTTTCTTT.

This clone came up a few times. The CDR3 is CASSERQAGANVLTF. CDR3 DNA: TGTGCCAGCAGTGAAAGGCAGGCTGGGGCCAACGTCCTGACTTTC. The gene calls are TRBV6-1 and TRBJ2-6; D is unresolved. Between the trimmed V and J ends, which lost 2 bases and 2 bases, there was a span of 7 bases. The CDR3 covers 15 residues. Germline loops: CDR1 MNHNS, CDR2 SASEGT.

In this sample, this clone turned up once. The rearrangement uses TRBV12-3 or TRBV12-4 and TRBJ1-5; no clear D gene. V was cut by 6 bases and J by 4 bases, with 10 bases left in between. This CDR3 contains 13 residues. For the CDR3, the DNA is TGTGCCAGCAGACAATCCGGGAATCAGCCCCAGCATTTT. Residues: CASRQSGNQPQHF.

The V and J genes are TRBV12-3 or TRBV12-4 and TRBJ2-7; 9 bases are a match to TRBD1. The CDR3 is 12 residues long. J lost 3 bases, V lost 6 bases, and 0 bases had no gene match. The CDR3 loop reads CASRTGGYEQYF. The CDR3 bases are TGTGCCAGCAGGACAGGGGGCTACGAGCAGTACTTC.

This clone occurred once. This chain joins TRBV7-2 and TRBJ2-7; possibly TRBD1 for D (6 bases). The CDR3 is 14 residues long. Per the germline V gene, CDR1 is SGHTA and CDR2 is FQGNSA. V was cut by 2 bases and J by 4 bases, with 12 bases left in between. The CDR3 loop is CASSLQGPHYEQYF. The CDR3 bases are TGTGCCAGCAGCTTACAGGGGCCCCATTACGAGCAGTACTTC. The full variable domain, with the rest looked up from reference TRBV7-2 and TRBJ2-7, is GAGVSQSPSNKVTEKGKDVELRCDPISGHTALYWYRQSLGQGLEFLIYFQGNSAPDKSGLPSDRFSAERTGGSVSTLTIQRTQQEDSAVYLCASSLQGPHYEQYFGPGTRLTVT.

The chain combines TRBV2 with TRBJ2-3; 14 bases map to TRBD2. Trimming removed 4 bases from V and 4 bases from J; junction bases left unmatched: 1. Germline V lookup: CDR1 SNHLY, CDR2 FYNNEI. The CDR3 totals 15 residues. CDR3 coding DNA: TGTGCCAGCAGTGTGACTAGCGGGAGGGCAGATACGCAGTATTTT. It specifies CASSVTSGRADTQYF.

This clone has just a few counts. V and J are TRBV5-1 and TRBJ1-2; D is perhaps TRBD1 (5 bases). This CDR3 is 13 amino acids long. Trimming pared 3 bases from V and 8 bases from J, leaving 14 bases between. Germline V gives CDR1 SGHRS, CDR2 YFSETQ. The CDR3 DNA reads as TGCGCCAGCAGCTCCGGGGGGTACGCAGGCTACACCTTC. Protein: CASSSGGYAGYTF.

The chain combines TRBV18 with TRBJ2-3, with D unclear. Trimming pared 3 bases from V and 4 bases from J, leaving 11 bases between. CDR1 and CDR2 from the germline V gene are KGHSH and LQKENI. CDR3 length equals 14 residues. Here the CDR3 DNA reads TGTGCCAGCTCACCTAGATCTTCCCCAGATACGCAGTATTTT. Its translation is CASSPRSSPDTQYF.

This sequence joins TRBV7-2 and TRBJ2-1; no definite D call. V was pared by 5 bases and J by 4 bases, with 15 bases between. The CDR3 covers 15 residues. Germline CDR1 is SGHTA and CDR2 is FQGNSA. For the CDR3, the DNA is TGTGCCAGCAGCCCCCACATACTACAATACAATGAGCAGTTCTTC. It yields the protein CASSPHILQYNEQFF. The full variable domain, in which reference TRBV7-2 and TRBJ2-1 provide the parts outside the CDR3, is GAGVSQSPSNKVTEKGKDVELRCDPISGHTALYWYRQSLGQGLEFLIYFQGNSAPDKSGLPSDRFSAERTGGSVSTLTIQRTQQEDSAVYLCASSPHILQYNEQFFGPGTRLTVL.